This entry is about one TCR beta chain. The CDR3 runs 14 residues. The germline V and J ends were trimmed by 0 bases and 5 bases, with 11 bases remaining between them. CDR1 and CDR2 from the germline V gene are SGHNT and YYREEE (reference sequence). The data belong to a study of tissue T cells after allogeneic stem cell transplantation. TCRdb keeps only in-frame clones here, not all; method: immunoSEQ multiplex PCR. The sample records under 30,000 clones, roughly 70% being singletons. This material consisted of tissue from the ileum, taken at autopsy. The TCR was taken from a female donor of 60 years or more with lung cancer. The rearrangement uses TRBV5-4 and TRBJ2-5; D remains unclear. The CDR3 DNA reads TGTGCCAGCAGCTTGGATTCGGCCACGGAGACCCAGTACTTC. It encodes CASSLDSATETQYF.